A single TCR beta chain is shown here with its context. The CDR3 sequence is 17 residues long. The ends lost 5 bases at V and 3 bases at J; junction bases unmatched: 11. CDR1 and CDR2 from the germline V gene are SEHNR and FQNEAQ (reference sequence). This sample was taken from a study of blood T cell repertoires in COVID-19. Study overall: Researchers got acute and convalescent COVID-19 samples from the United States, Italy and Spain. Sources were T cells, B-cell-depleted T cells, or PBMCs; the material itself was cDNA or gDNA.

In the source study's methods: How many nucleated cells were present was estimated from reference gene primer amplification. This table comes from immunoSEQ multiplex PCR, and its TCRdb copy is limited to in-frame clones, with some not included. V and J calls and clone size are as listed in that table; D and trimming were resolved from the DNA. This sample carries approximately 350,000 clones, more than 75% of them seen once, and the ten largest clones take less than 3.5%. This TCR was recovered from a woman aged 18 to 35 who had recovered from COVID-19. The gene calls are TRBV7-9 and TRBJ2-3; TRBD2 aligns across 10 bases. Sequenced input: peripheral blood. The CDR3 nucleotides are TGTGCCAGCAGCGAACCTAGCGGGAGCCGAAATACAGATACGCAGTATTTT. Residues: CASSEPSGSRNTDTQYF. The full variable domain, its missing parts supplied by reference TRBV7-9 and TRBJ2-3, is DTGVSQNPRHKITKRGQNVTFRCDPISEHNRLYWYRQTLGQGPEFLTYFQNEAQLEKSRLLSDRFSAERPKGSFSTLEIQRTEQGDSAMYLCASSEPSGSRNTDTQYFGPGTRLTVL.